The subject of this entry is one T cell receptor (beta chain). In the source study's methods: Cell counts per sample came from amplifying reference gene primers. Profiling relied on immunoSEQ multiplex PCR, and the TCRdb table lists in-frame clones only, not all of them. V and J calls and clone size follow that table, whereas D and trimming were derived from the DNA. The table has approximately 60,000 clones, approximately 84% seen once; the top ten hold under 20%. The entry originates in a study of blood T cell repertoires in COVID-19. In the study overall: Acute and convalescent COVID-19 samples came from the United States, Italy and Spain. Nucleic acid was either cDNA or gDNA, and it came from T cells, B-cell-depleted T cells, or PBMCs.

Per the germline V gene, CDR1 is DFQATT and CDR2 is SNEGSKA (reference sequence). The V end lost 4 bases, the J end lost 5 bases, and 9 bases lay between the germline ends. The CDR3 has 11 amino acids. This receptor was taken from a man between 65 and 80 years old with active COVID-19. The chain uses TRBV20-1 and TRBJ2-7; possible D gene TRBD1, 6 bases. Sequencing was carried out using peripheral blood. The CDR3 DNA follows: TGCAGTGCTAACAGGGCCCACGAGCAGTACTTC. Translating it yields CSANRAHEQYF.